Below are 29 T cell receptor beta chains sequenced from a single sample in a study of T cell repertoires in cytomegalovirus infection. TCRdb recomputed calls from the reads with MiXCR, one row per CDR3 protein. Of about 360,000 distinct CDR3 sequences in the sample, about a sixth are singletons; the top ten hold roughly 8.7%. Sequenced input: PBMCs. The receptors stem from a human donor in good health (CMV status not recorded). Some clones in this sample may be carry-over from other donors' samples.

This chain joins TRBV5-4 and TRBJ1-2; the D gene is possibly TRBD1 (6 bases). CDR1 is SGHNT and CDR2 is YYREEE in the germline V gene (reference sequence). The CDR3 length is 14 residues. V lost 3 bases to trimming and J lost 2 bases, with 11 bases between them. CDR3 DNA sequence: TGTGCCAGCAGCTCGTACAGGGTCAACTATGGCTACACCTTC. It yields the protein CASSSYRVNYGYTF.

The chain recombines TRBV6-1 with TRBJ2-7; D is perhaps TRBD2 (5 bases). The V end was cut by 5 bases, the J end by 4 bases, with 24 bases between. This CDR3 comprises 17 residues. Germline CDR1 MNHNS, CDR2 SASEGT. The CDR3 sequence: CASSYRFSDLAGYEQYF. In DNA form, the CDR3 reads TGTGCCAGCAGTTACCGATTTAGCGATTTGGCCGGGTACGAGCAGTACTTC.

This clonotype was counted a few times. This sequence joins TRBV7-6 and TRBJ2-2; D unresolved. Germline V gives CDR1 SGHVS, CDR2 FNYEAQ. V gave up 5 bases and J gave up 7 bases, with 17 bases separating them. This CDR3 has 15 residues. The CDR3 sequence is CASSPLRQSNGELFF. The CDR3 DNA reads as TGTGCCAGCAGCCCTCTCCGACAAAGTAACGGGGAGCTGTTTTTT.

This clonotype has more than one count but fewer than ten. This chain connects TRBV28 to TRBJ2-7; the D gene is possibly TRBD2 (6 bases). This CDR3 is 14 amino acids long. V shed 8 bases and J shed 0 bases, with 14 bases lying between them. Germline loops: CDR1 MDHEN, CDR2 SYDVKM. For the CDR3, the DNA is TGTGCCAGCCTTAACAAGGAGGGCTCCTACGAGCAGTACTTC. Amino acids: CASLNKEGSYEQYF.

At least ten counts were recorded for this clonotype. V gene TRBV6-1 combines with J gene TRBJ1-6; D might be TRBD1 (5 bases). CDR3 length: 14 amino acids. Looked up from germline, CDR1 is MNHNS and CDR2 is SASEGT. Between the trimmed V and J ends, which lost 6 bases and 4 bases, there was a span of 10 bases. CDR3 sequence (DNA): TGTGCCAGCAGGGGGGACGGATATAATTCACCCCTCCACTTT. It is translated as CASRGDGYNSPLHF.

The chain carries TRBV7-6 and TRBJ2-7, with D perhaps matching TRBD1 (5 bases). The CDR3 consists of 13 residues. Germline V gene lookup returns CDR1 SGHVS and CDR2 FNYEAQ. The V and J ends lost 6 bases and 2 bases respectively, with 11 bases between them. The CDR3 DNA is TGTGCCAGCAGTAAGGGGAATGCCTACGAGCAGTACTTC. It yields the protein CASSKGNAYEQYF.

The gene calls are TRBV6-8 and TRBJ2-7; the D gene could be TRBD1 or TRBD2 (5 bases each). The CDR3 is 13 amino acids. Trimming took 5 bases from V and 4 from J, leaving 12 bases between them. Germline-derived CDR1 and CDR2 are MNHGY and SAAAGT. The CDR3 loop reads CASSVRGPYEQYF. CDR3 nucleotide sequence: TGTGCCAGCAGTGTACGGGGACCATACGAGCAGTACTTC.

There are a few counts of this clonotype. The gene calls are TRBV12-3 or TRBV12-4 and TRBJ1-4, with 8 bases identical to TRBD1. V was pared by 5 bases and J by 11 bases, with 10 bases of the junction left unmatched. The CDR3 has 14 residues. Here the CDR3 DNA reads TGTGCCAGCAGTCCGAGGACAGGGATCACCAAACTGTTTTTT. This gives the protein CASSPRTGITKLFF.

This clonotype has just a few counts. This chain connects TRBV15 to TRBJ2-7; TRBD1 might be the D (5 bases). The CDR3 covers 14 residues. The V and J ends lost 0 bases and 5 bases respectively, with 11 bases between them. Germline lookup yields CDR1 LNHNV and CDR2 YYDKDF (reference sequence). The CDR3 coding sequence is TGTGCCACCAGCAGAGATGCGTCAGGGAACGAGCAGTACTTC. It is translated as CATSRDASGNEQYF.

This clonotype was recorded a few times. V gene TRBV5-6 combines with J gene TRBJ2-3; perhaps TRBD1 as D (6 bases). The CDR3 contains 14 residues. Germline CDR1 reads SGHDT; CDR2 reads YYEEEE. The V end lost 3 bases, the J end lost 4 bases, and 12 bases lay between the germline ends. For the CDR3, the DNA is TGTGCCAGCAGCTGGGACATCGCCCCAGATACGCAGTATTTT. This codes for CASSWDIAPDTQYF.

The chain joins TRBV10-3 to TRBJ1-1; 7 bases match TRBD1. Germline loops: CDR1 ENHRY, CDR2 SYGVKD. J was trimmed by 5 bases and V by 0 bases; bases with no gene match: 3. The CDR3 runs 14 residues. CDR3: CAISESTGRTEAFF. Here the CDR3 DNA reads TGTGCCATCAGTGAGTCGACAGGGCGGACTGAAGCTTTCTTT.

In its sample, this clonotype was seen many times. The chain uses TRBV7-2 and TRBJ2-1; 10 nucleotides line up with TRBD1. The CDR3 is 16 amino acids. Germline values: CDR1 SGHTA, CDR2 FQGNSA. The junction had 9 bases not matched to a gene; V was cut back by 5 bases and J by 5 bases. CDR3 loop: CASSPRDRGDNNEQFF. The CDR3 region has the DNA TGTGCCAGCAGCCCCCGGGACAGGGGCGATAACAATGAGCAGTTCTTC.

This clonotype was observed many times. The chain combines TRBV7-2 with TRBJ2-7; maybe TRBD1 (8 bases). The V end was cut by 2 bases, the J end by 3 bases, with 23 bases between. This CDR3 is built from 18 residues. Germline CDR1 is SGHTA and CDR2 is FQGNSA. CDR3 amino acids: CASSLTQGGVGVLYEQYF. In DNA form, the CDR3 reads TGTGCCAGCAGCTTAACACAGGGGGGGGTCGGGGTGCTCTACGAGCAGTACTTC.

This chain joins TRBV2 and TRBJ2-1; 8 bases are a match to TRBD1. Germline trimming cut 4 bases from V and 0 bases from J; bases unmatched to any gene: 8. CDR1 is SNHLY and CDR2 is FYNNEI in the germline V gene. The CDR3 extends over 17 amino acids. CDR3: CASSARQGLVSYNEQFF. CDR3 sequence (DNA): TGTGCCAGCAGTGCCCGACAGGGGCTGGTCTCCTACAATGAGCAGTTCTTC.

The chain recombines TRBV15 with TRBJ1-5; no firm D call. Trimming pared 0 bases from V and 4 bases from J, leaving 10 bases between. The CDR3 is 15 residues long. Germline V gives CDR1 LNHNV, CDR2 YYDKDF (reference sequence). The CDR3 here is CATSREWLSNQPQHF. The CDR3 nucleotides read TGTGCCACCAGCAGAGAGTGGCTTTCTAATCAGCCCCAGCATTTT.

This clonotype was counted between two and nine times. The chain joins TRBV4-1 to TRBJ2-1; 7 nucleotides line up with TRBD2. Germline V lookup: CDR1 MGHRA, CDR2 YSYEKL. Trimming removed 2 bases from V and 1 base from J; junction bases left unmatched: 5. CDR3 size: 16 residues. The CDR3, as DNA: TGCGCCAGCAGCCAAACTAGCGCTGAATCCTACAATGAGCAGTTCTTC. Translation gives CASSQTSAESYNEQFF.

The rearrangement uses TRBV10-3 and TRBJ2-6; D may be TRBD1 (6 bases). The CDR3 loop spans 17 amino acids. The germline V and J ends were trimmed by 10 bases and 0 bases, with 19 bases remaining between them. CDR1 is ENHRY and CDR2 is SYGVKD in the germline V gene. CDR3 protein: CATLRQAASSGANVLTF. DNA of the CDR3: TGTGCCACCCTACGACAGGCCGCAAGCTCTGGGGCCAACGTCCTGACTTTC.

CDR3 bases: TGTGCCAGCAGGGCGGGTTATGATACGCAGTATTTT. Protein: CASRAGYDTQYF. The gene calls are TRBV6-1 and TRBJ2-3, with D maybe TRBD2 (5 bases). CDR1 and CDR2 from the germline V gene are MNHNS and SASEGT. V lost 6 bases and J lost 6, with 10 bases in between. The CDR3 consists of 12 residues.

This clonotype was seen a handful of times. The chain carries TRBV20-1 and TRBJ2-2; tentatively, D is TRBD2 (6 bases). Germline CDR1 and CDR2: DFQATT and SNEGSKA (reference sequence). Deletions cut 3 bases from V and 5 bases from J, with 10 bases between. The CDR3 has 13 amino acids. The CDR3 DNA sequence: TGCAGTGCTAGCCTAAGCGGGACCGGGGAGCTGTTTTTT. Translation gives CSASLSGTGELFF.

This clonotype has only a few counts. The V call is TRBV7-9, the J call TRBJ1-3; D unclear. Germline V gives CDR1 SEHNR, CDR2 FQNEAQ (reference sequence). V was trimmed by 7 bases and J by 0 bases, leaving 13 bases between them. There are 15 residues in the CDR3. Written as DNA, the CDR3 is TGTGCCAGCACCCCGTGGGATTCCTCTGGAAACACCATATATTTT. It yields the protein CASTPWDSSGNTIYF.

This clonotype was recorded at least ten times. This chain uses TRBV11-2 with TRBJ2-2, with D unresolved. V lost 5 bases, J lost 1 base, and 11 bases lay in between. This CDR3 is built from 15 residues. The germline V gene has CDR1 SGHAT and CDR2 FQNNGV. In DNA, the CDR3 is TGTGCCAGCAGCCCTCATGGCGAGAACACCGGGGAGCTGTTTTTT. Its protein is CASSPHGENTGELFF.

This clonotype was picked up many times. V is TRBV7-2 and J is TRBJ2-1; 7 nucleotides line up with TRBD2. Losses at the gene ends were 5 bases for V and 6 bases for J; bases not matched to a gene: 13. Per germline, CDR1 SGHTA and CDR2 FQGNSA. The CDR3 is made up of 16 amino acids. In DNA form, the CDR3 reads TGTGCCAGCAGCCCATCCGGGACTATCAACGTCAATGAGCAGTTCTTC. It yields the protein CASSPSGTINVNEQFF.

This clonotype has at least ten counts. This chain uses TRBV7-2 with TRBJ1-6; D ambiguous. Trimming took 1 base from V and 10 from J, leaving 11 bases between them. CDR3 length: 14 residues. CDR1 SGHTA and CDR2 FQGNSA come from the germline V gene. This CDR3 reads CASSLEPGPSPLHF. CDR3 sequence (DNA): TGTGCCAGCAGCTTAGAACCAGGCCCGTCACCCCTCCACTTT.

This clonotype has only a few counts. The rearrangement uses TRBV7-9 and TRBJ2-3, with TRBD1 as a possible D gene (6 bases). Per germline, CDR1 SEHNR and CDR2 FQNEAQ (reference sequence). The CDR3 sequence is 16 residues long. The germline V and J ends were trimmed by 2 bases and 9 bases, with 21 bases remaining between them. CDR3 DNA sequence: TGTGCCAGCAGCTTAAAGGACAGATTAGGGGCAGGAACGCAGTATTTT. It is translated as CASSLKDRLGAGTQYF.

This clonotype appeared many times. DNA of the CDR3: TGTGCCAGCAGCATTAGGGCGGGGGGATACAATGAGCAGTTCTTC. Amino acids: CASSIRAGGYNEQFF. The J gene is TRBJ2-1, the V gene TRBV7-2, with 8 bases identical to TRBD2. The CDR3 loop spans 15 amino acids. Germline V gives CDR1 SGHTA, CDR2 FQGNSA. Trimming removed 5 bases from V and 4 bases from J; junction bases left unmatched: 7.

The J gene is TRBJ2-1, the V gene TRBV28; D might be TRBD1 (6 bases). CDR1 and CDR2 from the germline V gene are MDHEN and SYDVKM. Trimming took off 8 bases at V and 9 bases at J, with 14 bases between the two ends. The CDR3 covers 12 residues. CDR3 in amino acids: CASATGSGEQFF. The DNA of the CDR3 is TGTGCCAGCGCGACAGGATCCGGTGAGCAGTTCTTC.

This clonotype was found a few times. V usage is TRBV2 and J usage is TRBJ2-7; D gene uncertain. V was clipped by 3 bases and J by 3 bases, with 6 bases between them. There are 12 residues in the CDR3. Per germline, CDR1 SNHLY and CDR2 FYNNEI. The CDR3 spells CASSENSYEQYF. CDR3 bases: TGTGCCAGCAGTGAGAACAGCTACGAGCAGTACTTC.

The chain is built from TRBV10-3 and TRBJ1-1; TRBD1 is a possible D gene (6 bases). The CDR3 extends over 16 amino acids. CDR1 is ENHRY, CDR2 SYGVKD, per germline. V lost 3 bases and J 6 bases, leaving 20 bases between the germline ends. CDR3 sequence reads: CAISDPRELRGSEAFF. CDR3 in DNA: TGTGCCATCAGTGACCCCCGCGAGCTAAGGGGGTCTGAAGCTTTCTTT.

This clonotype has a handful of counts. The rearrangement joins TRBV5-4 to TRBJ1-1; unclear D gene. The ends were cut back, 2 bases at V and 6 bases at J, with 11 bases in the middle. Germline V gene lookup returns CDR1 SGHNT and CDR2 YYREEE (reference sequence). This CDR3 region has 13 residues. The CDR3 is CASSLRYRAEAFF. CDR3 sequence (DNA): TGTGCCAGCAGCTTACGGTATAGGGCTGAAGCTTTCTTT.